The next 5 T cell receptor beta chains were all read from a single sample in a study of human T cells and chemical hapten exposure. Time point defined: pre-sensitization, week 0. Treatment defined: therapeutic diphenylcyclopropenone sensitization with weekly scalp DPC. TCRdb redid the calling of the RACE reads with MiXCR, one entry per CDR3 protein. Among more than 80,000 distinct CDR3 sequences listed, more than 10% were seen once. The starting material was whole blood, obtained in connection with sensitization to the hapten diphenylcyclopropenone (DPC). All receptors come from a woman aged 50 to 60 with alopecia areata. Some clones in this sample may be carry-over from other donors' samples.

V gene TRBV6-6 combines with J gene TRBJ2-7; unclear D gene. The CDR3 has 15 amino acids. CDR1 is MNHNY, CDR2 SVGAGI, per germline (reference sequence). The ends were cut back, 5 bases at V and 1 base at J, with 15 bases in the middle. The CDR3 DNA sequence: TGTGCCAGCAGTAACCCAGAAGCCTTATCCTACGAGCAGTACTTC. Protein product: CASSNPEALSYEQYF.

This clonotype was seen a few times. A read error may account for a junction end that differs from germline. This rearrangement joins TRBV7-2 to TRBJ2-7; D could derive from TRBD1 or TRBD2 (5 bases each). Germline values: CDR1 SGHTA, CDR2 FQGNSA. The CDR3 loop spans 15 amino acids. This CDR3 reads CASNLGARDSYEQYF. The CDR3 nucleotides read TGTGCCAGCAACTTAGGGGCCCGGGACTCCTACGAGCAGTACTTC.

This clonotype was detected many times. The genes are TRBV27 and TRBJ2-5; D possibly corresponds to TRBD2 (5 bases). Germline V gene sequence: CDR1 MNHEY, CDR2 SMNVEV (reference sequence). This CDR3 contains 14 residues. V gave up 2 bases and J gave up 2 bases, with 9 bases separating them. The CDR3 loop is CASSLNSVQETQYF. The CDR3 DNA reads TGTGCCAGCAGTTTAAATAGCGTTCAAGAGACCCAGTACTTC.

The chain links TRBV18 to TRBJ1-1, with a weak D call TRBD1 (6 bases). The CDR3 loop spans 14 amino acids. CDR1 is KGHSH and CDR2 is LQKENI in the germline V gene. V lost 3 bases and J 2 bases, leaving 10 bases between the germline ends. The CDR3 sequence is CASSPQDSNTEAFF. The CDR3 DNA is TGTGCCAGCTCACCCCAGGACAGTAACACTGAAGCTTTCTTT.

This clonotype showed up many times. The V and J genes are TRBV7-2 and TRBJ2-6, with no clear D. V lost 0 bases and J 6 bases, leaving 9 bases between the germline ends. This CDR3 region has 15 residues. The germline V gene encodes CDR1 SGHTA and CDR2 FQGNSA. The CDR3 region has the DNA TGTGCCAGCAGCTTAGCGAGCTTGGAGGCCAACGTCCTGACTTTC. It yields the protein CASSLASLEANVLTF.